This T cell receptor (beta chain) stems from a study of siplizumab effects on memory and regulatory T cells. Points from the study as a whole: The alloresponse seemed to draw substantially on naive T cells, which appeared more diverse than memory cells. Confirmation was lacking for the suppressive function of proliferating Tregs derived from siplizumab cultures. Roughly 75-96% of dividing CD4+ or CD8+ clones were without an attributable naive or memory phenotype.

The CDR3 is made up of 15 amino acids. Germline V CDR1 and CDR2: SGHDT, YYEEEE. Deletions cut 4 bases from V and 2 bases from J, with 13 bases between. With regard to this clone: Its antigen is unknown.

Data came from immunoSEQ multiplex PCR; TCRdb stores just in-frame clones and leaves some out. In the table there are over 95,000 clones, around 93% of which are singletons. This sequence was found in a human donor in good health. V usage is TRBV5-6 and J usage is TRBJ2-1, with no clear D. The sample was non-Treg CD4+ T cells sorted from blood. The CDR3 DNA is TGTGCCAGCAGCAGAGGACCGGCTACCTACAATGAGCAGTTCTTC. Protein sequence: CASSRGPATYNEQFF.